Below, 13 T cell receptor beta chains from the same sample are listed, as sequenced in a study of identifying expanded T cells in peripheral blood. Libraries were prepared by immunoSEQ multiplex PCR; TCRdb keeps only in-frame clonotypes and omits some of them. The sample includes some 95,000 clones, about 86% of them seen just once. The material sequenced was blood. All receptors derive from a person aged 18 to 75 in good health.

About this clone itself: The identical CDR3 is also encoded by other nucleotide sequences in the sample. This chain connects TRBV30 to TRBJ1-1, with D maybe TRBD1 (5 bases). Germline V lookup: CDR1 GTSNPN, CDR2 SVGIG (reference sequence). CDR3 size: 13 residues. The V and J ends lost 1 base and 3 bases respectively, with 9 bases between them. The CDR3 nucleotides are TGTGCCTGGAGTGAGGGGTCCCACACTGAAGCTTTCTTT. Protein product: CAWSEGSHTEAFF.

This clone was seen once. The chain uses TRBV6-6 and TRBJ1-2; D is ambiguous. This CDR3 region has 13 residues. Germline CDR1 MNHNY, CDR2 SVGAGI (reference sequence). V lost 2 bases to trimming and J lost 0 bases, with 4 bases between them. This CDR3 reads CASSYTPNYGYTF. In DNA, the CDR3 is TGTGCCAGCAGTTACACACCTAACTATGGCTACACCTTC.

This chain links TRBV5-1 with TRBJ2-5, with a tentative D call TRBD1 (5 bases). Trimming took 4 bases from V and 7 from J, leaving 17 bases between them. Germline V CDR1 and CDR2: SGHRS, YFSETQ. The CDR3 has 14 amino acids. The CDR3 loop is CASSPSLRDATQYF. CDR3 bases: TGCGCCAGCAGCCCAAGCCTCAGGGATGCGACCCAGTACTTC. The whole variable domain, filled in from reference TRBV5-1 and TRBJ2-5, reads KAGVTQTPRYLIKTRGQQVTLSCSPISGHRSVSWYQQTPGQGLQFLFEYFSETQRNKGNFPGRFSGRQFSNSRSEMNVSTLELGDSALYLCASSPSLRDATQYFGPGTRLLVL.

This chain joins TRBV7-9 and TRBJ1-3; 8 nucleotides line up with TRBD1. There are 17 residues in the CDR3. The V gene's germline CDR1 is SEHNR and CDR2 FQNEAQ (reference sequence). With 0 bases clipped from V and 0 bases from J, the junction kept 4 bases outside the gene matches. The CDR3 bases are TGTGCCAGCAGCTTAGCGCAGGGGGCCTACTCTGGAAACACCATATATTTT. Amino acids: CASSLAQGAYSGNTIYF.

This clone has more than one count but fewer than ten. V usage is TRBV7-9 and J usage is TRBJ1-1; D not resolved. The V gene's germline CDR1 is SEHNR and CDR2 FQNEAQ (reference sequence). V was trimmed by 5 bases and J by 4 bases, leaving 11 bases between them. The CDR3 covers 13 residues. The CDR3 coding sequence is TGTGCCAGCAGCCAGATGGTTCCCACTGAAGCTTTCTTT. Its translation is CASSQMVPTEAFF.

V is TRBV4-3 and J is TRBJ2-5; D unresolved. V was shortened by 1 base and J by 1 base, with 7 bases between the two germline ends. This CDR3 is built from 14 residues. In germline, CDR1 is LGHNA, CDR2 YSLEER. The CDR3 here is CASSQGQFQETQYF. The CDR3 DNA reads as TGCGCCAGCAGCCAAGGGCAGTTCCAAGAGACCCAGTACTTC.

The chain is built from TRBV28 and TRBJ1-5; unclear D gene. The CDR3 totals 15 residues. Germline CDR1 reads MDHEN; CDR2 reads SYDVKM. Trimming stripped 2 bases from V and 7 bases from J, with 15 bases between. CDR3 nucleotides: TGTGCCAGCAGTTTAGGCGGGAATGCTTGGCAGCCCCAGCATTTT. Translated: CASSLGGNAWQPQHF.

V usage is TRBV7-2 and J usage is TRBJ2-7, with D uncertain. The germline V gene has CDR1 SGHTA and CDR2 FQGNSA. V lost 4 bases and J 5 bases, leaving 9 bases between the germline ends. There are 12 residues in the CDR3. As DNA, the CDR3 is TGTGCCAGCAGCTGGGCAGTGAACGAGCAGTACTTC. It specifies CASSWAVNEQYF.

The CDR3 DNA is TGTGCCAGCAGTTTAACGAACACCGGGGAGCTGTTTTTT. It encodes CASSLTNTGELFF. V gene TRBV27 combines with J gene TRBJ2-2; D ambiguous. The CDR3 totals 13 residues. Germline V gene lookup returns CDR1 MNHEY and CDR2 SMNVEV (reference sequence). The V gene lost 2 bases and the J gene lost 0 bases, with 1 base spanning the gap.

The CDR3 nucleotides are TGTGCCTGCGGGGTAGGCGGTACCTACGAGCAGTACTTC. Translating gives CACGVGGTYEQYF. The chain carries TRBV6-1 and TRBJ2-7, with D perhaps matching TRBD2 (6 bases). This CDR3 contains 13 residues. In germline, CDR1 is MNHNS, CDR2 SASEGT. V lost 11 bases and J 2 bases, leaving 16 bases between the germline ends.

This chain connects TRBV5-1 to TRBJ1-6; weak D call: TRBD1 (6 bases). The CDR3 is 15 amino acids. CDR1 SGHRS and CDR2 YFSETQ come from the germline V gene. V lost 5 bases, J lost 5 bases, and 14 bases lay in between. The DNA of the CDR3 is TGCGCCAGCAGAATTTCGACAGGCAATAATTCACCCCTCCACTTT. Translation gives CASRISTGNNSPLHF.

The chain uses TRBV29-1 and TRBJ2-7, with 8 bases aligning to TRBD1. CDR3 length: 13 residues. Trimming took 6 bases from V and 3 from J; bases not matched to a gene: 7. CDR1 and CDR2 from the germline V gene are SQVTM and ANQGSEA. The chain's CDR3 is CSVRTGPNYEQYF. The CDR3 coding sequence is TGCAGCGTCCGGACAGGGCCTAACTACGAGCAGTACTTC.

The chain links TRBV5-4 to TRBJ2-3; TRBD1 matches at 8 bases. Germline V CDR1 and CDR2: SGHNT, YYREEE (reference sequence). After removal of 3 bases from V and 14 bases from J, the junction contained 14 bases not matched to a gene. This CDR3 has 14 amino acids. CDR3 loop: CASSSGTGYRRPYF. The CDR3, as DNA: TGTGCCAGCAGCTCCGGGACAGGCTACCGTAGGCCGTATTTT.